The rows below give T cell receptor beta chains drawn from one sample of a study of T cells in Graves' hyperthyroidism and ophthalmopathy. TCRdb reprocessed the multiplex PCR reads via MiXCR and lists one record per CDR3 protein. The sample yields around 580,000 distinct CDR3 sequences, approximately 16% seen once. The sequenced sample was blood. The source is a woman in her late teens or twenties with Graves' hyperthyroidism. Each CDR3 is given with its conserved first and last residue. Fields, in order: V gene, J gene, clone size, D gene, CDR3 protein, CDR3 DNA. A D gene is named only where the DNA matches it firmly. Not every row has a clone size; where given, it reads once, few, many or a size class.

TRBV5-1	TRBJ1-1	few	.	CASSLRTEGSAFF	TGCGCCAGCAGCCTTCGGACAGAGGGGTCAGCTTTCTTT
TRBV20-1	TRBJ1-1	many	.	CSVLVGTEAFF	TGCAGTGTATTGGTCGGCACTGAAGCTTTCTTT
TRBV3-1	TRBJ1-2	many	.	CASSPGLYGYTF	TGTGCCAGCAGCCCCGGTCTCTATGGCTACACCTTC
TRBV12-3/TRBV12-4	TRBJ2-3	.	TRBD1	CASSNGTGGANTQYF	TGTGCCAGCAGCAACGGGACAGGGGGCGCCAATACGCAGTATTTT
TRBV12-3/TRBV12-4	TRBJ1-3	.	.	CASSPRTGNTIYF	TGTGCCAGCAGCCCTAGGACAGGAAACACCATATATTTT
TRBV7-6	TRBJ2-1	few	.	CASSLAGGPWDEQFF	TGTGCCAGCAGCTTGGCCGGGGGCCCATGGGATGAGCAGTTCTTC
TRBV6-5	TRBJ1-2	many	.	CASSYSGRLQTYGYTF	TGTGCCAGCAGTTACTCGGGTAGACTACAGACCTATGGCTACACCTTC
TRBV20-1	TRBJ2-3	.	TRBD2	CSASPRTSGATDTQYF	TGCAGTGCTAGTCCCAGGACTAGCGGGGCCACAGATACGCAGTATTTT
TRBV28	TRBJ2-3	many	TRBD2	CASSHPRWIAGGHGDTQYF	TGTGCCAGCAGCCACCCCAGGTGGATAGCGGGAGGGCACGGAGATACGCAGTATTTT
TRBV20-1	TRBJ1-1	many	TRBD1	CSARRTGNTEAFF	TGCAGTGCTAGAAGGACAGGGAACACTGAAGCTTTCTTT
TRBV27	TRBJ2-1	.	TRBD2	CASSLVGTSGSSEQFF	TGTGCCAGCAGTTTAGTTGGTACTAGCGGGAGTTCTGAGCAGTTCTTC
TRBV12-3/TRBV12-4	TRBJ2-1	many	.	CASSPGRRSYNEQFF	TGTGCCAGCAGTCCGGGACGGAGATCCTACAATGAGCAGTTCTTC
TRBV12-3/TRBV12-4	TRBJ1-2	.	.	CASSPTQGHGYTF	TGTGCCAGCAGTCCAACGCAGGGTCATGGCTACACCTTC
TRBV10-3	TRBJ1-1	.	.	CAISQGQLSLNTEAFF	TGTGCCATCAGCCAGGGGCAGTTATCTTTGAACACTGAAGCTTTCTTT
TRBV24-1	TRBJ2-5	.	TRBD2	CATSARVDSGETQYF	TGTGCCACCAGTGCTCGGGTCGATAGCGGGGAGACCCAGTACTTC
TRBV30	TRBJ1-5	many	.	CAWSAGMDQPQHF	TGTGCCTGGAGTGCAGGGATGGATCAGCCCCAGCATTTT
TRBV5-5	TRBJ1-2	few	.	CASSLEAGESYGYTF	TGTGCCAGCAGCTTGGAAGCAGGGGAATCCTATGGCTACACCTTC
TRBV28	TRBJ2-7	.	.	CASGSGSSYEQYF	TGTGCCAGCGGCTCAGGGAGCTCCTACGAGCAGTACTTC
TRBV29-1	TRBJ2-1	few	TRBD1	CSVDLEGANEQFF	TGCAGCGTTGATCTCGAGGGGGCCAATGAGCAGTTCTTC
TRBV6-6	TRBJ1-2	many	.	CASSYIGDYGYTF	TGTGCCAGCAGTTACATCGGAGACTATGGCTACACCTTC
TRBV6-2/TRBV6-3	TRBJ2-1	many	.	CASSYGTRGNEQFF	TGTGCCAGCAGTTACGGGACCCGAGGTAATGAGCAGTTCTTC
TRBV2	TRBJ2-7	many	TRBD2	CASRRSSGIYEQYF	TGTGCCAGCAGGCGGTCTAGCGGGATATACGAGCAGTACTTC
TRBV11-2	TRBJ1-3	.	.	CASRVPGFPGNTIYF	TGTGCCAGCAGGGTGCCAGGTTTCCCTGGAAACACCATATATTTT
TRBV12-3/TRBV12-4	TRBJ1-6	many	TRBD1	CASRMTGDNSPLHF	TGTGCCAGCAGGATGACAGGGGATAATTCACCCCTCCACTTT
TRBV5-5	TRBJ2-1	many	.	CASSLEVGNEQFF	TGTGCCAGCAGCTTGGAGGTAGGGAATGAGCAGTTCTTC
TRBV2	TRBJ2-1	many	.	CASSDGNYEQFF	TGTGCCAGCAGTGACGGCAACTATGAGCAGTTCTTC
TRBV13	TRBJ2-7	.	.	CASSLGGPGPTYEQYF	TGTGCCAGCAGCTTAGGAGGGCCAGGGCCCACCTACGAGCAGTACTTC
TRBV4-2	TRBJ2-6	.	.	CASSQDGDSGANVLTF	TGTGCCAGCAGCCAAGACGGGGACTCTGGGGCCAACGTCCTGACTTTC
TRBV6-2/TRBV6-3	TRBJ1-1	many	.	CASSYARNTEAFF	TGTGCCAGCAGTTACGCGAGGAACACTGAAGCTTTCTTT
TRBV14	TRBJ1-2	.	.	CASSQYQANYGYTF	TGTGCCAGCAGCCAATACCAGGCTAACTATGGCTACACCTTC
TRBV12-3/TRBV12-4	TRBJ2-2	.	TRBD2	CASSFRGGGGELFF	TGTGCCAGCAGTTTTCGGGGGGGCGGCGGGGAGCTGTTTTTT
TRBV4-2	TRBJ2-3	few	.	CASSQDRVGPDTQYF	TGTGCCAGCAGCCAAGACCGAGTAGGCCCAGATACGCAGTATTTT
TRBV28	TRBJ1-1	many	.	CASIWTDRVNTEAFF	TGTGCCAGCATCTGGACGGACAGAGTGAACACTGAAGCTTTCTTT
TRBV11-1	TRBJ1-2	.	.	CANPDNYGYTF	TGTGCCAACCCGGACAACTATGGCTACACCTTC
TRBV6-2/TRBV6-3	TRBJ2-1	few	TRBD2	CASRKLAGGPGEQFF	TGTGCCAGCAGAAAGCTAGCGGGGGGCCCCGGGGAGCAGTTCTTC
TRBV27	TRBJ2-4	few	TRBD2	CASSRGGRKDLAKNIQYF	TGTGCCAGCAGTCGCGGGGGGCGCAAGGATCTAGCCAAAAACATTCAGTACTTC
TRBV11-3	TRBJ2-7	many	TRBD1	CASSLSGTGSEQYF	TGTGCCAGCAGCCTATCCGGGACAGGGAGTGAGCAGTACTTC
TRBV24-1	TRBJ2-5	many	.	CATSDPSHGGGETQYF	TGTGCCACCAGTGATCCTTCGCACGGGGGCGGGGAGACCCAGTACTTC
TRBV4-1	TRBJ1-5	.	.	CASSPNRVGQPQHF	TGCGCCAGCAGCCCCAACAGGGTTGGTCAGCCCCAGCATTTT
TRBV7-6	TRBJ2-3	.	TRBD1	CASSSGGRGDTQYF	TGTGCCAGCAGCTCAGGGGGACGGGGAGATACGCAGTATTTT
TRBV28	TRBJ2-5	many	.	CASTARDIRKETQYF	TGTGCCAGCACCGCTAGGGACATCCGGAAGGAGACCCAGTACTTC
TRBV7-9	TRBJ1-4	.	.	CASSLLSGANEKLFF	TGTGCCAGCAGCTTATTGTCAGGGGCTAATGAAAAACTGTTTTTT
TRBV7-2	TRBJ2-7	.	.	CASSNPQGGTSYEQYF	TGTGCCAGCAGCAACCCACAGGGTGGGACCTCCTACGAGCAGTACTTC
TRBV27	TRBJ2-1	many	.	CASSSIPWPPIYNEQFF	TGTGCCAGCAGTTCCATCCCGTGGCCACCGATTTACAATGAGCAGTTCTTC
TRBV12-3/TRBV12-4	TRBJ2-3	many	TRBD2	CASSPLAGTTDTQYF	TGTGCCAGCAGTCCTCTAGCGGGGACTACAGATACGCAGTATTTT
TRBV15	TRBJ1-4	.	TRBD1	CATSRDRTGQGNEKLFF	TGTGCCACCAGCAGAGACCGGACGGGACAGGGGAATGAAAAACTGTTTTTT
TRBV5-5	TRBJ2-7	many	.	CASSPIRDPYEQYF	TGTGCCAGCAGCCCGATCAGGGACCCCTACGAGCAGTACTTC
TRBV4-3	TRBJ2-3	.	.	CASSGTLGTDTQYF	TGCGCCAGCAGCGGGACACTGGGGACAGATACGCAGTATTTT